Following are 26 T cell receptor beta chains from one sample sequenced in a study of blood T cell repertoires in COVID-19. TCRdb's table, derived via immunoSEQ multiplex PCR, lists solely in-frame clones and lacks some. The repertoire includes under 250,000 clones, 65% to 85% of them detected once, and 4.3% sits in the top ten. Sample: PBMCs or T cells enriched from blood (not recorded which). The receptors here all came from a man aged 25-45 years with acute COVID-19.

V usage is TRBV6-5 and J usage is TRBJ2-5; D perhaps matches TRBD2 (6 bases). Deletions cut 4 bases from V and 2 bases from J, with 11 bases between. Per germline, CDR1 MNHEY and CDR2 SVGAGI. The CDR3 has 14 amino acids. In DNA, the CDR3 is TGTGCCAGCAGTTGGAGGGTGGCACAAGAGACCCAGTACTTC. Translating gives CASSWRVAQETQYF.

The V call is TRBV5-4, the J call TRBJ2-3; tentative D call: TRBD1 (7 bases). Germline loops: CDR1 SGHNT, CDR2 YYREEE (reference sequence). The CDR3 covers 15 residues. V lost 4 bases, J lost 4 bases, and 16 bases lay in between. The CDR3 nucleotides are TGTGCCAGCAGCAAGGAGGGGGCAGTTTCAGATACGCAGTATTTT. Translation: CASSKEGAVSDTQYF.

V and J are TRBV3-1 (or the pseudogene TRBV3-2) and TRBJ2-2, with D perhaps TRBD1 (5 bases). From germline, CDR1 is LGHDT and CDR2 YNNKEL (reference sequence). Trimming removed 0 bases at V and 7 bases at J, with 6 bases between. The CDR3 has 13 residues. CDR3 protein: CASSQDRGGELFF. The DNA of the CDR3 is TGTGCCAGCAGCCAAGATAGGGGCGGGGAGCTGTTTTTT.

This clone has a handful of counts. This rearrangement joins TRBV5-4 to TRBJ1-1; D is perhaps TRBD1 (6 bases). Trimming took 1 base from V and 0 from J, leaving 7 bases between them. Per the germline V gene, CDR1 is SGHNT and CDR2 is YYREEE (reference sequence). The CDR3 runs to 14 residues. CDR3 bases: TGTGCCAGCAGCTTGCGACAGGTGAACACTGAAGCTTTCTTT. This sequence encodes CASSLRQVNTEAFF.

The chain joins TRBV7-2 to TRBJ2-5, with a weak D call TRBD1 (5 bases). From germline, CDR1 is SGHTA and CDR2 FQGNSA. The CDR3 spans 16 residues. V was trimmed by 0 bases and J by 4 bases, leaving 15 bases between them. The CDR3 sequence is CASSLALSRGIETQYF. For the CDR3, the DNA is TGTGCCAGCAGCTTAGCGCTTTCTAGGGGAATAGAGACCCAGTACTTC.

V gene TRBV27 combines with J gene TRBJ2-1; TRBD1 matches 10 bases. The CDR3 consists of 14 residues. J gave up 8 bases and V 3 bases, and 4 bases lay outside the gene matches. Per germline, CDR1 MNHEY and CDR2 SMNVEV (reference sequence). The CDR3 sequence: CASSLGQGIDEQFF. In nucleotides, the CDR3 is TGTGCCAGCAGTTTGGGACAGGGGATCGATGAGCAGTTCTTC.

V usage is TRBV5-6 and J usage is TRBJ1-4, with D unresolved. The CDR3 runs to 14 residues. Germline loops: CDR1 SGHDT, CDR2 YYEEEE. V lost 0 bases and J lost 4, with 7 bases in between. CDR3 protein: CASSLGTHNEKLFF. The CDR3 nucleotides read TGTGCCAGCAGCTTGGGGACTCATAATGAAAAACTGTTTTTT.

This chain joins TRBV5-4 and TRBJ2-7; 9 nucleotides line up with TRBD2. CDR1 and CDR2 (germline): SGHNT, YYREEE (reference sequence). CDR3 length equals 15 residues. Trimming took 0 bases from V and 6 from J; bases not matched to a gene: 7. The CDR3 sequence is CASSLEGAGGSEQYF. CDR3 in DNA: TGTGCCAGCAGCTTGGAGGGGGCGGGAGGGTCCGAGCAGTACTTC.

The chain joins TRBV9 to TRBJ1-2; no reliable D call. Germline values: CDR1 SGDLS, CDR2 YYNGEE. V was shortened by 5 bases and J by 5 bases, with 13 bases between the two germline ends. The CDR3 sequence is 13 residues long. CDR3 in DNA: TGTGCCAGCAGTAGCCGGTTGTTTTATGGCTACACCTTC. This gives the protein CASSSRLFYGYTF.

The CDR3 region is CATSVERGGIYEQYF. The CDR3 DNA follows: TGTGCCACCAGTGTGGAGCGGGGGGGTATCTACGAGCAGTACTTC. The chain has TRBV24-1 and TRBJ2-7; 10 bases are a match to TRBD2. The junction had 6 bases not matched to a gene; V was cut back by 5 bases and J by 3 bases. CDR1 and CDR2 (germline): KGHDR, SFDVKD. CDR3 length: 15 residues.

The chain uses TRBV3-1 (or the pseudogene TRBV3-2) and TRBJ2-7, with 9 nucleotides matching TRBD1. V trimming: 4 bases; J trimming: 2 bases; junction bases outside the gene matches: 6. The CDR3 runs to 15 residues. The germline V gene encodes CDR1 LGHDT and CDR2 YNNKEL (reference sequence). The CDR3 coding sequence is TGTGCCAGCAGCCGCCCCGGGACAGGGCCCTACGAGCAGTACTTC. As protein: CASSRPGTGPYEQYF.

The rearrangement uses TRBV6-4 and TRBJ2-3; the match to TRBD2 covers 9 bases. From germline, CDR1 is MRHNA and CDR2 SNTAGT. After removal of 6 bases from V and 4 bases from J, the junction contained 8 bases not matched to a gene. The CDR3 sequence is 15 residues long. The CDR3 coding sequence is TGTGCCAGCAGCCCTCTGGCGGGGGGGCCAGATACGCAGTATTTT. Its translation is CASSPLAGGPDTQYF.

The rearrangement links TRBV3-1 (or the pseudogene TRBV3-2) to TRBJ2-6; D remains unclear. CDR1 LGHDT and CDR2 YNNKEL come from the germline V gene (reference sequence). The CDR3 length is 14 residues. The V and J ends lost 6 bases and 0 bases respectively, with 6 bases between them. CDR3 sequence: CASRRSSGANVLTF. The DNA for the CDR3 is TGTGCCAGCAGACGGAGCTCTGGGGCCAACGTCCTGACTTTC.

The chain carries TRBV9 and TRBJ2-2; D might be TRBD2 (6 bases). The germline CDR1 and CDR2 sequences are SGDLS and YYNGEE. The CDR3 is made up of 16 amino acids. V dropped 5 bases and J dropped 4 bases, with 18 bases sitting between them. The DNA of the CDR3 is TGTGCCAGCAGTGCCCCACGTGCGGGGATCACCGGGGAGCTGTTTTTT. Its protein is CASSAPRAGITGELFF.

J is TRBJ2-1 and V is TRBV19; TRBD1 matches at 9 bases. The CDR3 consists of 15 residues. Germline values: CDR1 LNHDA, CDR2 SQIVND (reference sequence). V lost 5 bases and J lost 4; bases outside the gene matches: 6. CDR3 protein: CASSATGGGYNEQFF. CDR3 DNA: TGTGCCAGTAGTGCCACAGGGGGCGGTTACAATGAGCAGTTCTTC.

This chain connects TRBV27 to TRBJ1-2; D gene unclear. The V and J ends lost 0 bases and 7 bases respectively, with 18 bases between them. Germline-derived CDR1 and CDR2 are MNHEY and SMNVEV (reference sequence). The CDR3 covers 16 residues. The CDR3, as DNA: TGTGCCAGCAGTTTATCCGTGAGGCAGTTTGACTCTGGCTACACCTTC. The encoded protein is CASSLSVRQFDSGYTF.

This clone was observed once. CDR3 in amino acids: CASSIRGLQPQHF. CDR3 sequence (DNA): TGTGCCAGTAGTATTAGGGGTTTGCAGCCCCAGCATTTT. The V call is TRBV19, the J call TRBJ1-5; TRBD1 is a possible D gene (5 bases). From germline, CDR1 is LNHDA and CDR2 SQIVND (reference sequence). Trimming removed 3 bases from V and 7 bases from J, with 10 bases in between. The CDR3 contains 13 residues.

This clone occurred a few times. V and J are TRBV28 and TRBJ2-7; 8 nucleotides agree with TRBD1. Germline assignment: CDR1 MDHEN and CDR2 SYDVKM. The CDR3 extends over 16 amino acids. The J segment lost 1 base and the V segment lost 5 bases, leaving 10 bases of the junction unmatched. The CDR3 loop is CASSIPKTGGSYEQYF. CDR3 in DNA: TGTGCCAGCAGTATACCCAAAACAGGGGGATCCTACGAGCAGTACTTC.

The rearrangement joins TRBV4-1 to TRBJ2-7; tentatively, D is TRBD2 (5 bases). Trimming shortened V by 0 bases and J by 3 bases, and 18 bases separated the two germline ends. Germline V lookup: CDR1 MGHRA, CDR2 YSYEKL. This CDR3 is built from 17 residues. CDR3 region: CASSQENLRRAGYEQYF. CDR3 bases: TGCGCCAGCAGCCAAGAAAATTTAAGGCGGGCAGGCTACGAGCAGTACTTC.

The CDR3 bases are TGTGCCAGCAGCCAAGATTGGGGCCCGGATACTGAAGCTTTCTTT. As protein: CASSQDWGPDTEAFF. This chain links TRBV4-2 with TRBJ1-1, with D possibly being TRBD1 (5 bases). CDR3 size: 15 residues. Germline V CDR1 and CDR2: LGHNA, YNFKEQ. The ends were cut back, 0 bases at V and 5 bases at J, with 13 bases in the middle.

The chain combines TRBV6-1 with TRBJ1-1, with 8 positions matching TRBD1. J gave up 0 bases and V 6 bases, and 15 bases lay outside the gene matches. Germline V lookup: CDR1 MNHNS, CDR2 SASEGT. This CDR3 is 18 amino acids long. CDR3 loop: CASREWTGLIAVNTEAFF. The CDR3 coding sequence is TGTGCCAGCAGGGAATGGACAGGGTTGATCGCGGTGAACACTGAAGCTTTCTTT.

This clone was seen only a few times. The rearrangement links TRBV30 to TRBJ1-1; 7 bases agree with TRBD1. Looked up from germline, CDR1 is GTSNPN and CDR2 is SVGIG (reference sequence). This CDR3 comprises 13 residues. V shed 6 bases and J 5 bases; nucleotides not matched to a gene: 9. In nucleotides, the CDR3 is TGTGCCTGTGACAGGGACCTGGGGACTGAAGCTTTCTTT. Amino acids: CACDRDLGTEAFF.

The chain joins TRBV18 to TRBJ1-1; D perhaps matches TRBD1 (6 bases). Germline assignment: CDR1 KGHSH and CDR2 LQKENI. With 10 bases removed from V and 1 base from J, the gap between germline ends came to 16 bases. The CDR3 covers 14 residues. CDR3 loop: CATFRGSWNTEAFF. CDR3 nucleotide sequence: TGTGCCACCTTCAGGGGATCATGGAACACTGAAGCTTTCTTT.

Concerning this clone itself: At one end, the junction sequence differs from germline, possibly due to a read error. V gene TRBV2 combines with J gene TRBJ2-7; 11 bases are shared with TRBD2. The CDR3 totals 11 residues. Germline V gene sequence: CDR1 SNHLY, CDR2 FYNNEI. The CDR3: CASSLGTSGHF. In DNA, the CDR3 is TGTGCCAGCAGTCTCGGGACTAGCGGCCACTTC.

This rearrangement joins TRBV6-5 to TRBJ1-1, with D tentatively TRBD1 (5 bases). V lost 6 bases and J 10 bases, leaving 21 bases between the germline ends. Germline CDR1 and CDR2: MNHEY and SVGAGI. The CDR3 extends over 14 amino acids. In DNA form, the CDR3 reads TGTGCCAGCAGACAAAGTTGGGGGGATAAGGGAGCTTTCTTT. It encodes CASRQSWGDKGAFF.

The CDR3 is CASSGNRESFANYGYTF. The CDR3 DNA reads TGCGCCAGCAGCGGGAACAGGGAGAGTTTCGCTAACTATGGCTACACCTTC. V gene TRBV5-1 combines with J gene TRBJ1-2; D possibly corresponds to TRBD1 (6 bases). Germline V gives CDR1 SGHRS, CDR2 YFSETQ. With 4 bases removed from V and 0 bases from J, the gap between germline ends came to 19 bases. The CDR3 totals 17 residues.